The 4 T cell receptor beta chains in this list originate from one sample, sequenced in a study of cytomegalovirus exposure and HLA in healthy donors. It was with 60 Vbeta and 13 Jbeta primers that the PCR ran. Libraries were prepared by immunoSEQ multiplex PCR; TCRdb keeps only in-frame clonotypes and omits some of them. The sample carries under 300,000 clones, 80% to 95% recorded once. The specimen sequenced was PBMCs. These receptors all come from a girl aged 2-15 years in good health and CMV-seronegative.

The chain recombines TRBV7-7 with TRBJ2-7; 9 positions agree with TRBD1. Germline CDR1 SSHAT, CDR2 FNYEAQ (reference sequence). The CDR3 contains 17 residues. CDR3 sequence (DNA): TGTGCTAACAGCTTATTAGCCGGACAGGGGAGCTCCTACGAGCAGTACTTC. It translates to CANSLLAGQGSSYEQYF.

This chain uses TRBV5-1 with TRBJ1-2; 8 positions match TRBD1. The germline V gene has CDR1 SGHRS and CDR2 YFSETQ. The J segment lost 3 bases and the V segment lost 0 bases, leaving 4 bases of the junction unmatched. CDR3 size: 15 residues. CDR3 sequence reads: CASSLGTGSDYGYTF. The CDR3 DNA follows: TGCGCCAGCAGCTTGGGGACAGGGAGCGACTATGGCTACACCTTC.

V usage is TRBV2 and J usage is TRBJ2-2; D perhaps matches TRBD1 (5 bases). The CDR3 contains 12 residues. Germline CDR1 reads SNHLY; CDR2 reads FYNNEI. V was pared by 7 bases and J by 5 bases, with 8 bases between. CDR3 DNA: TGTGCCAGCACCAGGGCGACCGGGGAGCTGTTTTTT. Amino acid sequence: CASTRATGELFF.

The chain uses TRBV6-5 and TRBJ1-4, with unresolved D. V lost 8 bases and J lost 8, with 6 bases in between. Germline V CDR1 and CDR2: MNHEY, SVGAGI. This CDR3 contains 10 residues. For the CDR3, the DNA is TGTGCCAGCGGGGAGGAAAAACTGTTTTTT. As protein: CASGEEKLFF.